The rows below give T cell receptor beta chains drawn from one sample of a study of T cell responses to AZD1222 COVID-19 vaccine. Libraries were prepared by immunoSEQ multiplex PCR; TCRdb keeps only in-frame clonotypes and omits some of them. Of 95,000 or so clones listed, around 90% are singletons. The sample in question was peripheral blood, obtained on day 0 of AZD1222 vaccination. All receptors derive from an adult in good health. Both conserved end residues are part of each CDR3. A D gene is named only where the DNA matches it firmly. Some rows have no size entry. The others give once, few or many, or a class for an expanded clone.

TRBJ1-1 | once | TRBV30 | . | TGTGCCTGGAGTGGATACAGCGAAGCTTTCTTT | CAWSGYSEAFF
TRBJ2-3 | . | TRBV4-1 | . | TGCGCCAGCAGCCAAGGGGGTACGCAGTATTTT | CASSQGGTQYF
TRBJ2-7 | . | TRBV5-1 | . | TGCGCCAGCAGCTTGGACCGGGACAAAAAGCAGTACTTC | CASSLDRDKKQYF
TRBJ2-3 | . | TRBV6-4 | . | TGTGCCAGCAGCTACGGGGGAACAGATACGCAGTATTTT | CASSYGGTDTQYF
TRBJ2-7 | once | TRBV2 | . | TGTGCCAGCAAGGAGCACGAGCAGTACTTC | CASKEHEQYF
TRBJ2-7 | . | TRBV6-5 | . | TGTGCCAGCGATAGGCCGAGCTCCTACGAGCAGTACTTC | CASDRPSSYEQYF
TRBJ2-7 | . | TRBV28 | TRBD2 | TGTGCCAGCAGTTCCCTGGGGGGGGTTCCCAGCTACGAGCAGTACTTC | CASSSLGGVPSYEQYF
TRBJ1-2 | . | TRBV9 | . | TGTGCCAGCAGCGTAGCAAACGACCGCTACACCTTC | CASSVANDRYTF
TRBJ1-2 | . | TRBV6-1 | . | TGTGCCAGCAGTGAAATGGGGGACACGGGCTACTATGGCTACACCTTC | CASSEMGDTGYYGYTF
TRBJ1-3 | few | TRBV7-9 | TRBD1 | TGTGCCAGCAGCTTTCCGGGACAGGGCTCTTCTGGAAACACCATATATTTT | CASSFPGQGSSGNTIYF
TRBJ2-7 | few | TRBV3-1/TRBV3-2 | TRBD1 | TGTGCCAGCAGCCTGGGCCGGGACAGGCGCTACGAGCAGTACTTC | CASSLGRDRRYEQYF
TRBJ1-2 | . | TRBV6-1 | . | TGTGCCAGCAGTGAGCGGACACTCTATGGCTACACCTTC | CASSERTLYGYTF
TRBJ2-4 | . | TRBV10-3 | . | TGTGCCGTCCTAGGAGCCAAAAACATTCAGTACTTC | CAVLGAKNIQYF
TRBJ1-1 | . | TRBV11-2 | . | TGTGCCAGCAGCCCGCAAGCGGCCAATAGAAACACTGAAGCTTTCTTT | CASSPQAANRNTEAFF
TRBJ1-5 | . | TRBV13 | TRBD1 | TGTGCCAGCAGCCCCGGACAGGGTCATCAGCCCCAGCATTTT | CASSPGQGHQPQHF
TRBJ2-7 | . | TRBV30 | . | TGTGCCTGGGTAAGGGGGGTGTCCTACGAGCAGTACTTC | CAWVRGVSYEQYF
TRBJ2-3 | . | TRBV6-6 | . | TGTGCCAGCAGTCCGCGGGGGCCCCGCACAGATACGCAGTATTTT | CASSPRGPRTDTQYF
TRBJ1-5 | . | TRBV18 | TRBD1 | TGTGCCAGCTCACCAATGGGGGCAGGGGGTAATCAGCCCCAGCATTTT | CASSPMGAGGNQPQHF
TRBJ1-2 | . | TRBV18 | . | TGTGCCAGCTCCCAGCAGGGAGGCCCTTATGGCTACACCTTC | CASSQQGGPYGYTF
TRBJ2-7 | . | TRBV12-5 | . | TGTGCTAGCGCAGCCTACGAGCAGTACTTC | CASAAYEQYF
TRBJ2-1 | once | TRBV4-1 | . | TGCGCCAGCAGCAGGGACCTTAGGGACAATGAGCAGTTCTTC | CASSRDLRDNEQFF
TRBJ2-7 | . | TRBV28 | . | TGTGCCAGCAGCTCACGATACGAGCAGTACTTC | CASSSRYEQYF
TRBJ2-2 | . | TRBV2 | . | TGTGCCAGCGGGAACCCCGGGGAGCTGTTTTTT | CASGNPGELFF
TRBJ1-2 | . | TRBV5-4 | . | TGTGCCAGCAGCTCTCCAGGGGACTATGGCTACACCTTC | CASSSPGDYGYTF
TRBJ1-1 | . | TRBV9 | . | TGTGCCAGCAGCGCGGGGGGGATCCCCTCTGAAGCTTTCTTT | CASSAGGIPSEAFF
TRBJ2-2 | . | TRBV10-3 | . | TGTGCCACCGCCTCAGAACTACTGAGCACCGGGGAGCTGTTTTTT | CATASELLSTGELFF
TRBJ2-1 | . | TRBV7-8 | . | TGTGCCAGCAGCTTAGGAGCCAATGAGCAGTTCTTC | CASSLGANEQFF
TRBJ2-5 | . | TRBV27 | . | TGTGCCAGCAGTTTATACTTGGGGGGTGAGACCCAGTACTTC | CASSLYLGGETQYF
TRBJ2-2 | . | TRBV7-9 | TRBD1 | TGTGCCAGCAGCCCAGAGGGACAGTCCACCGGGGAGCTGTTTTTT | CASSPEGQSTGELFF
TRBJ2-5 | . | TRBV3-1/TRBV3-2 | TRBD1 | TGTGCCAGCAGCCAAGTACAGGGGGCCCAAGAGACCCAGTACTTC | CASSQVQGAQETQYF
TRBJ1-3 | . | TRBV10-3 | . | TGTGCCATCAGTGAGTCGGCCAGGGCTGGAAACACCATATATTTT | CAISESARAGNTIYF
TRBJ1-6 | . | TRBV7-2 | TRBD1 | TGTGCCAGCAGCTTGATGGGGACAGGGGATTCACCCCTCCACTTT | CASSLMGTGDSPLHF
TRBJ2-5 | . | TRBV7-9 | . | TGTGCCAGCAGTACCTCGACGGGGGAGACCCAGTACTTC | CASSTSTGETQYF
TRBJ1-2 | . | TRBV28 | . | TGTGCCAGCAGTTTGATCCCTTATGGCTACACCTTC | CASSLIPYGYTF
TRBJ1-5 | . | TRBV6-5 | . | TGTGCCAGCACAGCCAGGACCTATAGCAATCAGCCCCAGCATTTT | CASTARTYSNQPQHF